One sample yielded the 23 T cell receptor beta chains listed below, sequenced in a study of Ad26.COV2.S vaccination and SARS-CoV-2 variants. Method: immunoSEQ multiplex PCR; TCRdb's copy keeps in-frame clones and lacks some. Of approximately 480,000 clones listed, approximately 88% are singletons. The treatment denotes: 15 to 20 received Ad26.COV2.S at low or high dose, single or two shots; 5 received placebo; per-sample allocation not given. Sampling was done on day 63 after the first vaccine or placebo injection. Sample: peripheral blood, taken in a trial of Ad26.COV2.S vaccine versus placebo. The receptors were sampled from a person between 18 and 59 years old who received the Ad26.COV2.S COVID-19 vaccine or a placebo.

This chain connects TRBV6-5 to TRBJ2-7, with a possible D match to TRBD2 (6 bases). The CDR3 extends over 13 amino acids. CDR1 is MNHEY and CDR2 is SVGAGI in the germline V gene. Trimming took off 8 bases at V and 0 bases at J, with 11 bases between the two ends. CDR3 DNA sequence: TGTGCCAGCTCAACTAGCAGCTCCTACGAGCAGTACTTC. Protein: CASSTSSSYEQYF.

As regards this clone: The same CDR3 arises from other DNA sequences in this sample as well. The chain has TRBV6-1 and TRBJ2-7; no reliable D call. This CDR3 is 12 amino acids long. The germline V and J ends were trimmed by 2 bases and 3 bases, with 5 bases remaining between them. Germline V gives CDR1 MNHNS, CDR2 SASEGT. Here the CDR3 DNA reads TGTGCCAGCAGTGAATCTATCTACGAGCAGTACTTC. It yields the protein CASSESIYEQYF.

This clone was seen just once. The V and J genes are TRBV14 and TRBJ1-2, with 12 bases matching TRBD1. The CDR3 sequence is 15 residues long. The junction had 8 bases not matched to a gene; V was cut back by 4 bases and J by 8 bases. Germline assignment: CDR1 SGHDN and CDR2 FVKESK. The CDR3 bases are TGTGCCAGCAGCCCAGGGACAGGGGGCGCCCCGGGCTACACCTTC. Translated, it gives CASSPGTGGAPGYTF.

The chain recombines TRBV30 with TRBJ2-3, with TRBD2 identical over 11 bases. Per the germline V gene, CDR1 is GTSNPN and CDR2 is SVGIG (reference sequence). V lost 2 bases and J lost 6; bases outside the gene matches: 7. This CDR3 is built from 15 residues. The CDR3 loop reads CAWSIAGGLYDTQYF. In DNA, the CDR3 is TGTGCCTGGAGTATAGCGGGAGGGCTTTATGATACGCAGTATTTT.

DNA of the CDR3: TGTGCCATCAGTGATTCTGCAGGTACCTACGAGCAGTACTTC. Protein: CAISDSAGTYEQYF. The chain has TRBV10-3 and TRBJ2-7; D uncertain. The CDR3 consists of 14 residues. Per germline, CDR1 ENHRY and CDR2 SYGVKD. Trimming shortened V by 3 bases and J by 2 bases, and 11 bases separated the two germline ends.

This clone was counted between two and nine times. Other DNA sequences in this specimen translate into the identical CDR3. As DNA, the CDR3 is TGTGCCAGCAGCGGGGGGCTGAACACCGGGGAGCTGTTTTTT. Translating it yields CASSGGLNTGELFF. The rearrangement links TRBV9 to TRBJ2-2, with D maybe TRBD1 (6 bases). Between the trimmed V and J ends, which lost 3 bases and 1 base, there was a span of 7 bases. The CDR3 extends over 14 amino acids. Germline V gives CDR1 SGDLS, CDR2 YYNGEE.

The CDR3 nucleotides are TGTGCCAGCAGCCAGCCAGGACGTAGCGAGCAGTACTTC. It encodes CASSQPGRSEQYF. This sequence joins TRBV6-5 and TRBJ2-7; D ambiguous. CDR1 is MNHEY and CDR2 is SVGAGI in the germline V gene. Trimming took off 6 bases at V and 6 bases at J, with 15 bases between the two ends. The length of the CDR3 is 13 residues.

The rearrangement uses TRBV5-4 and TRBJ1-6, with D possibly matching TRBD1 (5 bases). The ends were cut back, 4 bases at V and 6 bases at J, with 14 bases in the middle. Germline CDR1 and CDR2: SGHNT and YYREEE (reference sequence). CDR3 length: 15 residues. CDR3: CASSPQQGINSPLHF. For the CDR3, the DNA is TGTGCCAGCAGCCCCCAGCAGGGAATTAATTCACCCCTCCACTTT.

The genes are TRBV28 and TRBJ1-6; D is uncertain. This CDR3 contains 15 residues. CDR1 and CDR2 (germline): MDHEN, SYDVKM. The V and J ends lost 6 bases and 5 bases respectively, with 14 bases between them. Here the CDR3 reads CASRPFRIDNSPLHF. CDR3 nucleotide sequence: TGTGCCAGCAGACCTTTCCGGATTGATAATTCACCCCTCCACTTT.

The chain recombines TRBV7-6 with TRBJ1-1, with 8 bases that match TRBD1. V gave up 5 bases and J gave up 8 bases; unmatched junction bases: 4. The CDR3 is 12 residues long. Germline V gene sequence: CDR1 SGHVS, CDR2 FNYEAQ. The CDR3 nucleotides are TGTGCCAGCAGCCAGCGACAGGGGGAAGCTTTCTTT. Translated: CASSQRQGEAFF. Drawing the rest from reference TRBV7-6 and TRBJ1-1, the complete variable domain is GAGVSQSPRYKVTKRGQDVALRCDPISGHVSLYWYRQALGQGPEFLTYFNYEAQQDKSGLPNDRFSAERPEGSISTLTIQRTEQRDSAMYRCASSQRQGEAFFGQGTRLTVV.

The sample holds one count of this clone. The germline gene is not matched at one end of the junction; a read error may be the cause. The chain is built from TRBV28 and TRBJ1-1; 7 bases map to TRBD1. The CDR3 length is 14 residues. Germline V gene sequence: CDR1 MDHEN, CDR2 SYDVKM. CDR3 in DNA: TGTGCCAGCGGTTTCAGGGGGTGGGGCACTGAAGCTTTCTTT. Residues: CASGFRGWGTEAFF. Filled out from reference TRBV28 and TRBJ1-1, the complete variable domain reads DVKVTQSSRYLVKRTGEKVFLECVQDMDHENMFWYRQDPGLGLRLIYFSYDVKMKEKGDIPEGYSVSREKKERFSLILESASTNQTSMYLCASGFRGWGTEAFFGQGTRLTVV.

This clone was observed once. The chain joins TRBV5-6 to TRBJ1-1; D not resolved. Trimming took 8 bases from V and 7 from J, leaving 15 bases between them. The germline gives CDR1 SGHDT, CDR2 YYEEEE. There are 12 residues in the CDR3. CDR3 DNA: TGTGCCAGTGGTCGAGGAGGTGGTGAAGCTTTCTTT. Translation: CASGRGGGEAFF. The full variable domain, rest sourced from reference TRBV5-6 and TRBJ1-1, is DAGVTQSPTHLIKTRGQQVTLRCSPKSGHDTVSWYQQALGQGPQFIFQYYEEEERQRGNFPDRFSGHQFPNYSSELNVNALLLGDSALYLCASGRGGGEAFFGQGTRLTVV.

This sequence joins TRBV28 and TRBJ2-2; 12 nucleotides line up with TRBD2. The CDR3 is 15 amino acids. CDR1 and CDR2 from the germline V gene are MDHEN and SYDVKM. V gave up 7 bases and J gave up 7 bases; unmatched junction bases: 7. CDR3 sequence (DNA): TGTGCCAGCATGCTAGCGGGAGGGCATGGCGGGGAGCTGTTTTTT. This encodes CASMLAGGHGGELFF.

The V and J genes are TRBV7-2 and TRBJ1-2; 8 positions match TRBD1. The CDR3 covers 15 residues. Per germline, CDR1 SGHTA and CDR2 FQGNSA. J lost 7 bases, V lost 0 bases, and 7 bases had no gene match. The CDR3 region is CASSLARAGGVGYTF. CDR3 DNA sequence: TGTGCCAGCAGCTTAGCGAGGGCAGGGGGCGTTGGCTACACCTTC.

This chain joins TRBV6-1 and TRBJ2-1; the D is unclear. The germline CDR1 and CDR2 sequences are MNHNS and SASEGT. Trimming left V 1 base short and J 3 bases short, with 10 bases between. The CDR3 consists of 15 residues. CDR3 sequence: CASSEVRSYYNEQFF. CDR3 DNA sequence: TGTGCCAGCAGTGAAGTGAGGAGTTACTACAATGAGCAGTTCTTC.

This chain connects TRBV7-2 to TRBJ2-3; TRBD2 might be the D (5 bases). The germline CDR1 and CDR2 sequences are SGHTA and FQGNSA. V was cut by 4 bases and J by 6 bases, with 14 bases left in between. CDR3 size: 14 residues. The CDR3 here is CASSSGLTRDTQYF. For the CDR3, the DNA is TGTGCCAGCAGCTCAGGACTTACCCGGGATACGCAGTATTTT.

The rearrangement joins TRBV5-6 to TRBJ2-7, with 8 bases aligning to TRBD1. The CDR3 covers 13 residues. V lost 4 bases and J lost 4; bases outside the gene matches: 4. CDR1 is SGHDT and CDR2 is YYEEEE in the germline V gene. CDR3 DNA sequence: TGTGCCAGCAGCCTGACAGGGGTATACGAGCAGTACTTC. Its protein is CASSLTGVYEQYF. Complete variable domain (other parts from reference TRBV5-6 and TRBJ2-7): DAGVTQSPTHLIKTRGQQVTLRCSPKSGHDTVSWYQQALGQGPQFIFQYYEEEERQRGNFPDRFSGHQFPNYSSELNVNALLLGDSALYLCASSLTGVYEQYFGPGTRLTVT.

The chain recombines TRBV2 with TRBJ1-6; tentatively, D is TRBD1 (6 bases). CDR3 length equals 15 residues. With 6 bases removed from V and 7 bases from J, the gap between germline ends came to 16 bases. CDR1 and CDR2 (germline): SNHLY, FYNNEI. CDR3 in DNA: TGTGCCAGCAGAGGGACGGACAGCCTGAATTCACCCCTCCACTTT. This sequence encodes CASRGTDSLNSPLHF.

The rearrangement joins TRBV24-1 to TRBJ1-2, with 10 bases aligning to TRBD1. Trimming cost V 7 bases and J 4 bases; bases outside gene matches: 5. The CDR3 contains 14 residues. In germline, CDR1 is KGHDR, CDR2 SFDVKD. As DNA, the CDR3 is TGTGCCACCAGCGAGACAGGGGGCGGCTATGGCTACACCTTC. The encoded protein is CATSETGGGYGYTF.

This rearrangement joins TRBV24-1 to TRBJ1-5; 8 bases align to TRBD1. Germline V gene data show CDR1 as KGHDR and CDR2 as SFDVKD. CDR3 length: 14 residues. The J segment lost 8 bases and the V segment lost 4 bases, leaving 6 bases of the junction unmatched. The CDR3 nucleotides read TGTGCCACCAGTGACCCAGGGGGCACGGAGCCCCAGCATTTT. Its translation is CATSDPGGTEPQHF.

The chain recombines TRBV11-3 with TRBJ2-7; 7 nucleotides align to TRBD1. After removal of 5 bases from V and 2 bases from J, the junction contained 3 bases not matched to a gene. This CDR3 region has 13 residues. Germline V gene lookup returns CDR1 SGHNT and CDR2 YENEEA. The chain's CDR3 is CASSRDSTYEQYF. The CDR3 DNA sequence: TGTGCCAGCAGCCGGGACAGCACCTACGAGCAGTACTTC.

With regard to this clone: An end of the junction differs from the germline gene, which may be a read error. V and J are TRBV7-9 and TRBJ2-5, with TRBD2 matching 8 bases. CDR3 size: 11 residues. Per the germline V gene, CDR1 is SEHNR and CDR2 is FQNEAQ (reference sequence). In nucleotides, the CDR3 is TGTGCCAGCAGCGCGGGGGGCCCTTTGAACTTC. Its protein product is CASSAGGPLNF.

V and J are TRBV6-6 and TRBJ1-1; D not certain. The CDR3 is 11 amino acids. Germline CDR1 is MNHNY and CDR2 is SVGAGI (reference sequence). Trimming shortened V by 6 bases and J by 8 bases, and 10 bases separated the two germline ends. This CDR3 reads CASSPMGEAFF. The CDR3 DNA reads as TGTGCCAGCAGCCCCATGGGGGAAGCTTTCTTT.